These 28 T cell receptor beta chains share one sample of origin, sequenced in a study of early T cells in non-severe SARS-CoV-2 infection. From the 5' RACE reads, TCRdb called clonotypes with MiXCR, one entry per CDR3 protein. In the table there are over 50,000 distinct CDR3 sequences, approximately 10% of which are singletons. The source material was whole blood. These receptors all stem from an adult who was a healthcare worker with PCR-confirmed SARS-CoV-2 infection or an uninfected control (not recorded which).

This clonotype turned up a few times. This rearrangement joins TRBV9 to TRBJ1-2, with 8 bases identical to TRBD1. CDR1 SGDLS and CDR2 YYNGEE come from the germline V gene. The CDR3 covers 17 residues. V was pared by 3 bases and J by 6 bases, with 16 bases of the junction left unmatched. The CDR3 loop reads CASSASFNRQGMDGYTF. In DNA, the CDR3 is TGTGCCAGCAGCGCATCCTTTAACCGACAGGGGATGGATGGCTACACCTTC.

This clonotype has a count of ten or more. V usage is TRBV6-1 and J usage is TRBJ2-3; D uncertain. CDR3 length equals 13 residues. V was pared by 2 bases and J by 5 bases, with 8 bases between. Germline lookup yields CDR1 MNHNS and CDR2 SASEGT. The CDR3 protein is CASSESFVDTQYF. CDR3 DNA sequence: TGTGCCAGCAGTGAATCTTTTGTAGATACGCAGTATTTT.

V gene TRBV15 combines with J gene TRBJ2-7; D gene uncertain. CDR1 is LNHNV, CDR2 YYDKDF, per germline (reference sequence). The V and J ends lost 0 bases and 6 bases respectively, with 6 bases between them. CDR3 length equals 12 residues. DNA for the CDR3: TGTGCCACCAGCAGAGATTGGGCCGAGCAGTACGTC. It is translated as CATSRDWAEQYV.

In this sample, this clonotype turned up a few times. The genes are TRBV5-4 and TRBJ2-3; D unclear. The V and J ends lost 3 bases and 3 bases respectively, with 8 bases between them. The CDR3 spans 13 residues. Germline V gene lookup returns CDR1 SGHNT and CDR2 YYREEE (reference sequence). This CDR3 reads CASSSQNTDTQYF. The CDR3 DNA is TGTGCCAGCAGCTCCCAGAATACAGATACGCAGTATTTT.

This sequence joins TRBV4-1 and TRBJ1-3; D is perhaps TRBD1 (5 bases). Germline CDR1 reads MGHRA; CDR2 reads YSYEKL. The V end lost 5 bases, the J end lost 0 bases, and 14 bases lay between the germline ends. The CDR3 sequence is 16 residues long. The CDR3 DNA reads TGCGCCAGCAGCTCCCAGTTCGGGACCTCTGGAAACACCATATATTTT. Its protein product is CASSSQFGTSGNTIYF.

This clonotype has more than one count but fewer than ten. The V gene is TRBV7-2, the J gene TRBJ2-1; D possibly matches TRBD1 or TRBD2 (5 bases each). The CDR3 has 15 residues. V lost 3 bases, J lost 6 bases, and 15 bases lay in between. Looked up from germline, CDR1 is SGHTA and CDR2 is FQGNSA. The DNA of the CDR3 is TGTGCCAGCAGCTTGCGGAGTGGGGGACCCAATGAGCAGTTCTTC. Its translation is CASSLRSGGPNEQFF.

This clonotype was counted only a few times. The chain combines TRBV5-1 with TRBJ2-7, with 11 bases fitting TRBD1. The germline CDR1 and CDR2 sequences are SGHRS and YFSETQ. The CDR3 is made up of 13 amino acids. The CDR3 sequence: CANSWGQGGEQYV. CDR3 nucleotides: TGCGCCAACAGCTGGGGACAGGGGGGCGAGCAGTACGTC.

This clonotype was counted many times. The chain is built from TRBV6-1 and TRBJ2-3; D possibly uses TRBD1 or TRBD2 (5 bases each). Deletions cut 1 base from V and 6 bases from J, with 5 bases between. CDR1 is MNHNS and CDR2 is SASEGT in the germline V gene. The CDR3 runs 12 residues. CDR3 protein: CASSEGGDTQYF. DNA for the CDR3: TGTGCCAGCAGTGAAGGGGGGGATACGCAGTATTTT.

This clonotype was detected a few times. The chain uses TRBV6-1 and TRBJ2-5; 8 bases are a match to TRBD1. Germline trimming cut 8 bases from V and 4 bases from J; bases unmatched to any gene: 6. This CDR3 has 13 amino acids. Germline values: CDR1 MNHNS, CDR2 SASEGT. CDR3 nucleotides: TGTGCCAGCGGACAGGGCCCTGCAGAGACCCAGTACTTC. It specifies CASGQGPAETQYF.

By sample fraction, this clonotype is medium-sized. The chain has TRBV11-2 and TRBJ2-2; no definite D call. V lost 3 bases and J 6 bases, leaving 5 bases between the germline ends. CDR1 and CDR2 (germline): SGHAT, FQNNGV. This CDR3 is built from 12 residues. The CDR3 sequence: CASSFAPGELFF. In nucleotides, the CDR3 is TGTGCCAGCAGCTTCGCTCCCGGGGAGCTGTTTTTT.

V usage is TRBV4-1 and J usage is TRBJ1-4; a possible D gene is TRBD1 (6 bases). The CDR3 contains 13 residues. V lost 11 bases, J lost 0 bases, and 10 bases lay in between. Germline values: CDR1 MGHRA, CDR2 YSYEKL. CDR3 amino acids: CASGGTTNEKLFF. The DNA of the CDR3 is TGCGCCTCCGGGGGCACAACTAATGAAAAACTGTTTTTT.

This clonotype was detected a few times. The chain uses TRBV5-6 and TRBJ1-2; no reliable D call. Germline CDR1 reads SGHDT; CDR2 reads YYEEEE. The CDR3 runs 13 residues. V was shortened by 1 base and J by 2 bases, with 6 bases between the two germline ends. The CDR3 bases are TGTGCCAGCAGCTTGATCTTGAACTATGGCTACACCTTC. Amino acid sequence: CASSLILNYGYTF.

There are a few counts of this clonotype. V and J are TRBV11-2 and TRBJ2-7; D might be TRBD1 (5 bases). The germline V gene encodes CDR1 SGHAT and CDR2 FQNNGV. The CDR3 sequence is 18 residues long. V lost 0 bases and J lost 3, with 21 bases in between. The CDR3 reads CASSLDATRPGHFYEQYV. The CDR3 bases are TGTGCCAGCAGCTTAGATGCCACCCGGCCAGGGCATTTCTACGAGCAGTACGTC.

At least ten counts were recorded for this clonotype. The chain combines TRBV7-8 with TRBJ2-2; 7 bases align to TRBD2. The V and J ends lost 2 bases and 2 bases, in that order; junction bases with no gene match: 5. Germline loops: CDR1 SGHVS, CDR2 FQNEAQ. This CDR3 is 16 amino acids long. The DNA of the CDR3 is TGTGCCAGCAGCTTATTCGGCGGGGGAAACACCGGGGAGCTGTTTTTT. As protein: CASSLFGGGNTGELFF.

This clonotype was seen at least ten times. The rearrangement joins TRBV12-3 or TRBV12-4 to TRBJ1-3; TRBD1 agrees at 9 bases. The CDR3 loop spans 14 amino acids. Losses at the gene ends were 8 bases for V and 4 bases for J; bases not matched to a gene: 6. The DNA for the CDR3 is TGTGCCAGCCTTCGAACAGGGGGCGGAAACACCATATATTTT. Residues: CASLRTGGGNTIYF.

This clonotype was observed a few times. The chain has TRBV5-1 and TRBJ1-2, with D maybe TRBD1 (6 bases). This CDR3 has 14 residues. The germline gives CDR1 SGHRS, CDR2 YFSETQ. The germline V and J ends were trimmed by 5 bases and 3 bases, with 14 bases remaining between them. This CDR3 reads CASRPNRVDYGYTF. The CDR3 bases are TGCGCCAGCAGACCGAACAGGGTTGACTATGGCTACACCTTC.

This clonotype occurred a few times. The chain is built from TRBV18 and TRBJ1-2, with a tentative D call TRBD1 (6 bases). Trimming left V 0 bases short and J 9 bases short, with 20 bases between. This CDR3 comprises 16 residues. Germline CDR1 and CDR2: KGHSH and LQKENI. DNA of the CDR3: TGTGCCAGCTCACCACCGAGGCGGGGGCGATCTCAGAGCTACACCTTC. Amino acids: CASSPPRRGRSQSYTF.

In its sample, this clonotype was seen a few times. The CDR3 region has the DNA TGTGCCAGCACCCCACAGGGACGCTCCGGCTACACCTTC. Its protein is CASTPQGRSGYTF. The genes are TRBV7-2 and TRBJ1-2; D may be TRBD1 (6 bases). Trimming removed 7 bases from V and 8 bases from J, with 17 bases in between. Germline CDR1 reads SGHTA; CDR2 reads FQGNSA. The CDR3 spans 13 residues.

The chain joins TRBV11-2 to TRBJ2-6; D not certain. V was cut by 2 bases and J by 0 bases, with 11 bases left in between. The CDR3 runs to 17 residues. CDR1 and CDR2 from the germline V gene are SGHAT and FQNNGV. The CDR3 DNA reads TGTGCCAGCAGCTTATACGGGTACTTCTCTGGGGCCAACGTCCTGACTTTC. Its translation is CASSLYGYFSGANVLTF.

J is TRBJ2-1 and V is TRBV29-1, with 9 bases aligning to TRBD1. Germline CDR1 is SQVTM and CDR2 is ANQGSEA. The junction had 6 bases not matched to a gene; V was cut back by 3 bases and J by 0 bases. The CDR3 loop spans 16 amino acids. CDR3 in amino acids: CSVEWTGAFSYNEQFF. CDR3 in DNA: TGCAGCGTTGAGTGGACAGGGGCCTTCTCCTACAATGAGCAGTTCTTC.

This clonotype was seen at least ten times. V gene TRBV12-3 or TRBV12-4 combines with J gene TRBJ2-3, with unresolved D. V lost 1 base to trimming and J lost 2 bases, with 10 bases between them. This CDR3 has 15 residues. CDR3 nucleotides: TGTGCCAGCAGTTTAGGGCAGGCGGACACAGATACGCAGTATTTT. Amino acid sequence: CASSLGQADTDTQYF.

In this sample, this clonotype turned up many times. The V and J genes are TRBV29-1 and TRBJ1-4; 9 bases line up with TRBD1. Germline loops: CDR1 SQVTM, CDR2 ANQGSEA. The length of the CDR3 is 16 residues. The CDR3 DNA follows: TGCATCAGCGGACAGGGGTCGTGCAAGGCTAATGAAAAACTGTTTTTT. Protein product: CISGQGSCKANEKLFF.

This clonotype occurred a few times. The V and J genes are TRBV24-1 and TRBJ2-3; 9 bases align to TRBD2. J gave up 1 base and V 4 bases, and 8 bases lay outside the gene matches. The CDR3 covers 17 residues. Germline CDR1 KGHDR, CDR2 SFDVKD. The CDR3 here is CATSELRLAAGTDTQYF. In DNA, the CDR3 is TGTGCCACCAGTGAGTTAAGACTAGCGGCCGGCACAGATACGCAGTATTTT.

This clonotype was detected only a few times. V is TRBV5-1 and J is TRBJ2-5; TRBD2 matches 10 bases. The CDR3 is 15 residues long. Germline CDR1 and CDR2: SGHRS and YFSETQ. The J segment lost 4 bases and the V segment lost 8 bases, leaving 11 bases of the junction unmatched. As DNA, the CDR3 is TGCGCCAGTAGAGGTAGCGGGGGGCCTCGAGAGACCCAGTACTTC. Translating gives CASRGSGGPRETQYF.

The chain carries TRBV4-2 and TRBJ1-2, with no clear D. V dropped 0 bases and J dropped 4 bases, with 15 bases sitting between them. CDR3 length: 16 amino acids. CDR1 is LGHNA, CDR2 YNFKEQ, per germline. In DNA form, the CDR3 reads TGTGCCAGCAGCCAAGATAACGCCAGAGAGGCCTATGGCTACACCTTC. Its protein is CASSQDNAREAYGYTF.

The genes are TRBV12-3 or TRBV12-4 and TRBJ1-1, with 9 bases fitting TRBD1. The J segment lost 4 bases and the V segment lost 6 bases, leaving 6 bases of the junction unmatched. The CDR3 loop spans 14 amino acids. CDR3 in amino acids: CASSLDRGATEAFF. The CDR3 bases are TGTGCCAGCAGCTTGGACAGGGGAGCCACTGAAGCTTTCTTT.

CDR3 nucleotides: TGTGCCAGCAGCTTGACCGCCGGGAGCGCGAAAGGCTACACCTTC. Translating it yields CASSLTAGSAKGYTF. This chain uses TRBV5-4 with TRBJ1-2, with D unclear. There are 15 residues in the CDR3. Germline lookup yields CDR1 SGHNT and CDR2 YYREEE (reference sequence). The V end was cut by 1 base, the J end by 8 bases, with 18 bases between.

This clonotype was counted at least ten times. This chain joins TRBV28 and TRBJ2-4; a weak D match, TRBD2 (5 bases). V shed 2 bases and J shed 1 base, with 6 bases lying between them. The CDR3 loop spans 14 amino acids. Germline CDR1 MDHEN, CDR2 SYDVKM. The CDR3 loop is CASSLGEAKNIQYF. In DNA form, the CDR3 reads TGTGCCAGCAGTTTAGGGGAGGCCAAAAACATTCAGTACTTC.